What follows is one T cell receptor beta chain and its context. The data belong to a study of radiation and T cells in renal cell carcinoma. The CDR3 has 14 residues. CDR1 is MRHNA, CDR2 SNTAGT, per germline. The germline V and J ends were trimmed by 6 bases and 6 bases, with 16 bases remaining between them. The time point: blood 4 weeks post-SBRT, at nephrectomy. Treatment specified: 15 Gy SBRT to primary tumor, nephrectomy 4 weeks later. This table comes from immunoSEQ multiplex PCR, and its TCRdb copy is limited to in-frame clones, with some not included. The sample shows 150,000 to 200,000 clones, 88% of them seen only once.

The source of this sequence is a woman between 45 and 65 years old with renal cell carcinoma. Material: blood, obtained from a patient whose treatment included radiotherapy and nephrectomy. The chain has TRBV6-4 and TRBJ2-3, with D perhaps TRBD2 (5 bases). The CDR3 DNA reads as TGTGCCAGCAGCTCGGGGTCTGCCGGGGATACGCAGTATTTT. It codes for CASSSGSAGDTQYF.